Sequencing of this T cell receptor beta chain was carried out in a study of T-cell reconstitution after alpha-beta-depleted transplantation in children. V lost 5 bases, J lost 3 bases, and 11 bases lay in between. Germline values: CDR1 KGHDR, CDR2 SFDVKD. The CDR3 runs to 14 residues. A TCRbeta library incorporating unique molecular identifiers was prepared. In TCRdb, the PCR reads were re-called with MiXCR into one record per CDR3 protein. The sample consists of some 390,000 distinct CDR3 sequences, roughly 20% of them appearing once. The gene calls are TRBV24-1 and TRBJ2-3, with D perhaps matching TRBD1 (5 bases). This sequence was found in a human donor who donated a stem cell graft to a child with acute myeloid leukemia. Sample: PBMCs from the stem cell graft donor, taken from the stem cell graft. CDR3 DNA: TGTGCCACCAGTGGATGGGGCTCTACAGATACGCAGTATTTT. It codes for CATSGWGSTDTQYF.